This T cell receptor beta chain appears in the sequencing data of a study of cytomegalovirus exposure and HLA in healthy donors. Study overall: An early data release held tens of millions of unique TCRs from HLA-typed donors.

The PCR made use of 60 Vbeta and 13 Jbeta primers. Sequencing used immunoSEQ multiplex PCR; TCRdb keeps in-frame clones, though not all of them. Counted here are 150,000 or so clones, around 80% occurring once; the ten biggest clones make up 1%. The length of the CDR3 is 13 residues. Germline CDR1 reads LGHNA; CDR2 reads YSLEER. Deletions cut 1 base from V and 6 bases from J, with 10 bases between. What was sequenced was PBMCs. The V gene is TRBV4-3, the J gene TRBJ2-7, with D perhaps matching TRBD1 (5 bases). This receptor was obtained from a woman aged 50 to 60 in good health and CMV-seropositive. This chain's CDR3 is CASSQVEQAEQYF. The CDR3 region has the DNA TGCGCCAGCAGCCAAGTTGAACAGGCCGAGCAGTACTTC.